This T cell receptor beta chain came from a study of shared clonotypes between healthy human individuals. As for the study in general: Donors had three CD4 naive, three CD4 memory, two CD8 naive and one CD8 memory plate apiece. Study results and caveats: Across subsets, estimated richness was generally greater for naive than for memory populations.

A word on this clone: Its specificity is unknown.

V was clipped by 6 bases and J by 0 bases; unmatched bases: 10. This CDR3 has 18 amino acids. Germline values: CDR1 LNHDA, CDR2 SQIVND (reference sequence). The naive CD8 population came from CD45RO-negative cells selected for CCR7, without terminally differentiated effector memory CD45RA+ cells. Deep level was the assay's run setting. In the source study's methods: With immunoSEQ giving junction-only sequences and no quality scores, filtering differed. TCRdb keeps only in-frame clones here, not all; method: immunoSEQ multiplex PCR. The D gene and trimming were derived from the DNA, and the V and J assignments and clone size from that table. The sample contains approximately 720,000 clones, about 91% of which appear only once.

The J gene is TRBJ2-1, the V gene TRBV19, with 11 bases that match TRBD2. The sample comprised naive CD8+ T cells sorted from blood. This clonotype was sampled from a man aged 25 to 45 in good health. The CDR3 loop reads CASSPGTSGRGSYNEQFF. The CDR3, as DNA: TGTGCCAGTAGCCCCGGGACTAGCGGACGCGGCTCCTACAATGAGCAGTTCTTC.